This TCR beta chain appears in the sequencing data of a study of read filtering for tumor transcriptome and immune sequencing. Study-wide background: Mean patient age was roughly 66 years, range about 47 to 85; around 17 male, some 15 female. By R-ISS, stages I, II and III held approximately 8, 17 and 7 patients. Study-wide results and limits: Compared with RNA-seq, IR-seq gave much higher clonotype depth and reliability.

The germline gives CDR1 SQVTM, CDR2 ANQGSEA. The length of the CDR3 is 10 residues. This clonotype was picked up one time. What it binds is not known. One junction end does not reproduce the germline sequence, and a read error may be involved. This library used roughly 370 ng RNA and molecular barcoded adaptors spanning alpha/delta and beta/gamma chains. TCRdb called the reads again in MiXCR, with one record for every CDR3 protein. The sample has 35,000 to 50,000 distinct CDR3 sequences; around 21% are singletons. At the time of active disease, bone marrow was collected from every patient. Sequences were obtained from a population of CD138-negative cells sorted from bone marrow. The chain carries TRBV29-1 and TRBJ2-5; no firm D call. This TCR was sampled from a donor aged 40 or older with multiple myeloma. The CDR3 sequence: CSVVEETQCF. CDR3 sequence (DNA): TGCAGCGTTGTTGAAGAGACCCAGTGCTTC.